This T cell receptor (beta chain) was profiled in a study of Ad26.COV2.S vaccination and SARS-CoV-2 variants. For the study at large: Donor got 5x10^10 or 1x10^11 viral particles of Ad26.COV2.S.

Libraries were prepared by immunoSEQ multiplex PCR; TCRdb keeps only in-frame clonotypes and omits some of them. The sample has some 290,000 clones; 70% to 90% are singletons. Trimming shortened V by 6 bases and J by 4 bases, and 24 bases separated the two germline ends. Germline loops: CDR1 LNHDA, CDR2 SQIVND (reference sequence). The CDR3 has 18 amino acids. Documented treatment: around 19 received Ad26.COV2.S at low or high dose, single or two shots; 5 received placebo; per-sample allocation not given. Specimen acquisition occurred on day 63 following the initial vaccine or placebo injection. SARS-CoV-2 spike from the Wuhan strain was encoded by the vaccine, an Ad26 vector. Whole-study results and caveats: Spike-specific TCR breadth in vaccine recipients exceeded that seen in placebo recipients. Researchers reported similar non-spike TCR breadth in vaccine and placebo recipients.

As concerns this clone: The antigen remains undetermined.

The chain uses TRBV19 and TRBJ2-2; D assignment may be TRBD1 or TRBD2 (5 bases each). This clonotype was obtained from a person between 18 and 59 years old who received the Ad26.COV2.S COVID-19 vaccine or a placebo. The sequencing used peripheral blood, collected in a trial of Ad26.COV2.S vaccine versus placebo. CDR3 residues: CASSTVLWGLAVTGELFF. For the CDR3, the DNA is TGTGCCAGTAGCACAGTCCTCTGGGGGTTGGCGGTCACCGGGGAGCTGTTTTTT.